Described below is a single TCR beta chain sequence and its context. Clones were sequenced by immunoSEQ multiplex PCR, and TCRdb holds only the in-frame ones, with some missing. The sample has some 170,000 clones, approximately 80% seen once. This record belongs to a study of blood T cell repertoires in COVID-19. The source of this sequence is a woman in her thirties or forties with COVID-19, enrolled during active disease. Sequencing input: peripheral blood.

CDR3 protein: CASSQDLGLAGFYEQYF. CDR3 sequence (DNA): TGTGCCAGCAGCCAAGATTTAGGACTAGCGGGATTCTACGAGCAGTACTTC. The chain is built from TRBV3-1 (or the pseudogene TRBV3-2) and TRBJ2-7; 12 bases agree with TRBD2. V was clipped by 0 bases and J by 3 bases; unmatched bases: 6. Germline lookup yields CDR1 LGHDT and CDR2 YNNKEL (reference sequence). The CDR3 is 17 residues long.